This T cell receptor beta chain comes out of a study of OX40 agonist ivuxolimab in advanced cancers. About the study as a whole: The costimulatory receptor OX40 (CD134) was targeted by ivuxolimab, a fully human IgG2 agonistic monoclonal antibody. In the dose-escalation cohort, roughly 80% of patients were male, and the mean age was approximately 60 years, with a range of 23 to 79. The point of sequencing TCRbeta in the periphery was to test whether ivuxolimab changed TCR sequence diversity and drove clonal T-cell expansion. Of the approximately 50 dose-escalation patients, hepatocellular carcinoma was present in around 20, melanoma in some 15, renal cell carcinoma in 9 and head and neck cancer in 9. Partial responses were achieved by three dose-escalation patients, of whom one had hepatocellular carcinoma and two had cutaneous melanoma. Prior anti-PD-1, anti-PD-L1 or anti-CTLA-4 therapy was permitted, and checkpoint inhibitors had been received by about 37% of dose-escalation patients. Intravenous ivuxolimab was administered to patients every 2 weeks at six dose levels: 0.01, 0.1, 0.3, 1.5, 3 and 10 mg/kg. The paper covers the monotherapy dose-escalation part of the phase I ivuxolimab trial, which included N = 52 patients.

Genomic DNA was extracted from sorted cells for sequencing of the TCRbeta CDR3 region. The immunoSEQ Assay was used for sequencing of TCRbeta CDR3 regions. In TCRdb, the immuneACCESS table is reduced to in-frame sequences with V and J assigned. These tables do not hold every clone; where another copy was compared, an unresolved V gene accounts for under half, and the others remain unexplained. Within this sample are some 45,000 clones, with around 87% of them counted one time only. Together, the top ten hold about 35% of the sample. Points on this clone: This receptor's antigen is unknown. No base-level quality is on record; no much larger clone is a single base apart.

The study at large found these results: At doses from 0.1 to 3.0 mg/kg, clonal expansion was seen in both CD4+ and CD8+ blood T cells between baseline and week 6. On average, CD8+ T cells showed more expanded clones than CD4+ T cells after ivuxolimab. Low levels of normalized T-cell clonal expansion were also shown by some nonresponding patients. In partial responders in the 0.1-3.0 mg/kg groups, normalized peripheral clonal expansion was found to be among the lowest, especially among CD8+ T cells. Antigen specificity was not determined for the clonally expanded peripheral T cells.

The trial excluded patients who had a history of autoimmune disease or who were on systemic immunosuppression. In every dose cohort, peripheral blood was drawn for TCR sequencing at baseline, cycle 4 day 1, and cycle 7 day 1. Samples were obtained from an open-label, multicenter, first-in-human phase I dose-escalation trial of ivuxolimab. Adults with locally advanced or metastatic melanoma, renal cell carcinoma, hepatocellular carcinoma or head and neck squamous cell carcinoma were enrolled in the trial. Before TCR sequencing, CD4+ T cells and CD8+ T cells from peripheral blood were sorted into separate populations. This clonotype originated in an adult with an advanced solid tumor such as melanoma, head and neck, liver or kidney cancer. The starting material was CD4+ or CD8+ T cells sorted from blood, obtained in a trial of the OX40 agonist ivuxolimab.

At the DNA level, the sequence is TGTGCCAGCAGCTTGTTCGGGGGTGGAGATACGCAGTATTTT. It specifies CASSLFGGGDTQYF. The V and J genes are TRBV5-4 and TRBJ2-3; TRBD2 might be the D gene, on 6 matching bases. V lost 1 base and J lost 5 bases; the stretch between them is 11 bases long. The CDR3 sequence holds 14 residues, the cysteine and phenylalanine included. Left in the record is the CDR3 DNA by itself, 42 bases read in frame from the first base. For CDR1 and CDR2, the germline V gene (reference sequence) lists SGHNT and YYREEE.